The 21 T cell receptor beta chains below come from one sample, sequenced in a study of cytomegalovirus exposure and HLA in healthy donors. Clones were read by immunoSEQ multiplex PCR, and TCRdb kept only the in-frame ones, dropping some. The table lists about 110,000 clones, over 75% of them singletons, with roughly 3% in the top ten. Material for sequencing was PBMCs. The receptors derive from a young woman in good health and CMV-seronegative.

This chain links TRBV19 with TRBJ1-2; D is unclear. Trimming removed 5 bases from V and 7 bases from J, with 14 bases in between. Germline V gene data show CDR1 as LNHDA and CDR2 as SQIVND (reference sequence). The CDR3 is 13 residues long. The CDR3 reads CASSLYLEGGYTF. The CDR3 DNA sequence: TGTGCCAGTAGTCTATATTTAGAGGGTGGCTACACCTTC.

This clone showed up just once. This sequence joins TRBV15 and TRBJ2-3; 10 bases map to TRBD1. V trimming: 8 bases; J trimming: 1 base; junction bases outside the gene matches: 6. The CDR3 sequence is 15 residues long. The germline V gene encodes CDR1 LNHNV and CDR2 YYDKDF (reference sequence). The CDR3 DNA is TGTGCCACCCGCCCCGGGACAGGGGGCACAGATACGCAGTATTTT. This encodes CATRPGTGGTDTQYF. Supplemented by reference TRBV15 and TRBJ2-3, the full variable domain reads DAMVIQNPRYQVTQFGKPVTLSCSQTLNHNVMYWYQQKSSQAPKLLFHYYDKDFNNEADTPDNFQSRRPNTSFCFLDIRSPGLGDTAMYLCATRPGTGGTDTQYFGPGTRLTVL.

CDR3 loop: CASSTKSSGEAFF. The DNA of the CDR3 is TGTGCCAGCAGCACCAAAAGTTCCGGTGAAGCTTTCTTT. The rearrangement uses TRBV9 and TRBJ1-1, with D hard to call. Trimming took off 4 bases at V and 7 bases at J, with 14 bases between the two ends. The CDR3 runs 13 residues. Per the germline V gene, CDR1 is SGDLS and CDR2 is YYNGEE. The full variable domain, in which reference TRBV9 and TRBJ1-1 provide the parts outside the CDR3, is DSGVTQTPKHLITATGQRVTLRCSPRSGDLSVYWYQQSLDQGLQFLIQYYNGEERAKGNILERFSAQQFPDLHSELNLSSLELGDSALYFCASSTKSSGEAFFGQGTRLTVV.

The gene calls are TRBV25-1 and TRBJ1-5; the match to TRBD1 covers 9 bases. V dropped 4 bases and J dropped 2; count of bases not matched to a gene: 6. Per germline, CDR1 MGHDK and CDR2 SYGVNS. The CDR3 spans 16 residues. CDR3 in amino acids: CASSARDRECNQPQHF. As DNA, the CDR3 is TGTGCCAGCAGTGCCCGGGACAGGGAATGCAATCAGCCCCAGCATTTT.

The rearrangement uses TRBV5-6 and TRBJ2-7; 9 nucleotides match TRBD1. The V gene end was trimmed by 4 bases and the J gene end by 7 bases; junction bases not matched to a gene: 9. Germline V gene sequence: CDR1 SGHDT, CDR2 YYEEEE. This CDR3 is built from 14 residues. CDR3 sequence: CASSKQGAFWEQYF. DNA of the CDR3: TGTGCCAGCAGCAAACAGGGGGCTTTTTGGGAGCAGTACTTC.

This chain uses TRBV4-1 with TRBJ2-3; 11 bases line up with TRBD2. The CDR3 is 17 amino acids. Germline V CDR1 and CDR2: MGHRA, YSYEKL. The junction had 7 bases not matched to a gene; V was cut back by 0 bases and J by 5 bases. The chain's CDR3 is CASSQELAGGPGDTQYF. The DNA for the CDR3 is TGCGCCAGCAGCCAAGAGTTAGCGGGGGGGCCGGGAGATACGCAGTATTTT.

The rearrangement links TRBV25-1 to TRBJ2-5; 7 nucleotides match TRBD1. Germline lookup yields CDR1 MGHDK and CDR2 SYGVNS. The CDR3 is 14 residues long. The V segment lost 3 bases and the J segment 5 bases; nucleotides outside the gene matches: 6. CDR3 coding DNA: TGTGCCAGCAGTGACACACAGGGGAAGGAGACCCAGTACTTC. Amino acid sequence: CASSDTQGKETQYF. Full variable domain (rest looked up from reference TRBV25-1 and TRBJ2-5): EADIYQTPRYLVIGTGKKITLECSQTMGHDKMYWYQQDPGMELHLIHYSYGVNSTEKGDLSSESTVSRIRTEHFPLTLESARPSHTSQYLCASSDTQGKETQYFGPGTRLLVL.

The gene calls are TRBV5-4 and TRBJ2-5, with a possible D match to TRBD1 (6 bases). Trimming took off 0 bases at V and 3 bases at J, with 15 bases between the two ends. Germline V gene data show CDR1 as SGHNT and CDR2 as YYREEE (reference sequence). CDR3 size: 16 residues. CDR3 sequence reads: CASSLDLGTKKETQYF. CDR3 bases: TGTGCCAGCAGCTTGGATCTGGGGACAAAAAAAGAGACCCAGTACTTC.

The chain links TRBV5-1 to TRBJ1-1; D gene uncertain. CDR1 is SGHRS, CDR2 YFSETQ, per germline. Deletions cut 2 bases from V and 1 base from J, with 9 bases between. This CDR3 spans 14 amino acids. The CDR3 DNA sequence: TGCGCCAGCAGCTTCGAGAATGAGAACACTGAAGCTTTCTTT. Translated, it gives CASSFENENTEAFF.

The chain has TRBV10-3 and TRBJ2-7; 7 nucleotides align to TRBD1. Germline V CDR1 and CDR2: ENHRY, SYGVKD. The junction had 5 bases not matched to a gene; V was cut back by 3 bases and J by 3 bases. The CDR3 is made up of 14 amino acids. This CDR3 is CAISDTGVVYEQYF. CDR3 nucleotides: TGTGCCATCAGTGATACAGGGGTAGTCTACGAGCAGTACTTC.

The CDR3 DNA reads TGTGCCAGCAGTGAAAGGGCGGGGGGAGAAAAACTGTTTTTT. Protein sequence: CASSERAGGEKLFF. The J gene is TRBJ1-4, the V gene TRBV2; possible D gene TRBD1, 5 bases. This CDR3 has 14 residues. Trimming took off 2 bases at V and 8 bases at J, with 12 bases between the two ends. Germline assignment: CDR1 SNHLY and CDR2 FYNNEI.

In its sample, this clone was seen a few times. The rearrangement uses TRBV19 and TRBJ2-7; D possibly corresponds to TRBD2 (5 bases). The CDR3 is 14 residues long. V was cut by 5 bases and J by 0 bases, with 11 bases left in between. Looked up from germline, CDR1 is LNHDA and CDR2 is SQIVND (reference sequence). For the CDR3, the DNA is TGTGCCAGTAGTCGGACGGGGAGCTCCTACGAGCAGTACTTC. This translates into CASSRTGSSYEQYF.

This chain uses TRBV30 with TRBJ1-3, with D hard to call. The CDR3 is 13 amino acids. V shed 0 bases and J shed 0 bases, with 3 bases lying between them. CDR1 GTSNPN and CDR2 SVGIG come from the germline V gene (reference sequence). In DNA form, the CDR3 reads TGTGCCTGGAGTGTGAGCTCTGGAAACACCATATATTTT. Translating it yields CAWSVSSGNTIYF.

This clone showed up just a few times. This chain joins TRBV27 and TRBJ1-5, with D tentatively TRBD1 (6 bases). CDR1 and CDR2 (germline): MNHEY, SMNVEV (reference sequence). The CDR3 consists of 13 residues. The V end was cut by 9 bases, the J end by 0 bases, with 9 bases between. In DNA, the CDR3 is TGTGCCAGTCAGGGGTCTAGCAATCAGCCCCAGCATTTT. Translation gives CASQGSSNQPQHF.

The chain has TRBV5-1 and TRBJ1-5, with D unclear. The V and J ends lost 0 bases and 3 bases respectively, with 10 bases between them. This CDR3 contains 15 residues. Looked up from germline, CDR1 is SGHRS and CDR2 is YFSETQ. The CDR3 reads CASSLVGGPNQPQHF. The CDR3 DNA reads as TGCGCCAGCAGCTTGGTTGGAGGCCCCAATCAGCCCCAGCATTTT.

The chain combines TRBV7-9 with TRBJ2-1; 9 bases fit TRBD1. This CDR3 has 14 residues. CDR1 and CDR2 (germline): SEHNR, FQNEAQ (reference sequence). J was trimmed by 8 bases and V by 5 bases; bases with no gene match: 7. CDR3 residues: CASSPGQGIHEQFF. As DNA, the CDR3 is TGTGCCAGCAGCCCGGGACAGGGAATCCATGAGCAGTTCTTC.

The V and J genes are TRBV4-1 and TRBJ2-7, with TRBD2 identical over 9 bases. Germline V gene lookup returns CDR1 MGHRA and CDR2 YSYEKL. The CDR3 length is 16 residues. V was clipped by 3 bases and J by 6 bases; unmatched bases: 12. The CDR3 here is CASSHPVGTSRSEQYF. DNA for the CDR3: TGCGCCAGCAGCCACCCGGTGGGGACTAGCCGGTCCGAGCAGTACTTC.

Written as DNA, the CDR3 is TGCGCCAGCAGCCCCGGGATCTTAAGTAATTCACCCCTCCACTTT. Translated: CASSPGILSNSPLHF. The chain recombines TRBV5-1 with TRBJ1-6, with D unresolved. CDR1 is SGHRS and CDR2 is YFSETQ in the germline V gene. V lost 4 bases and J lost 6, with 14 bases in between. CDR3 size: 15 residues.

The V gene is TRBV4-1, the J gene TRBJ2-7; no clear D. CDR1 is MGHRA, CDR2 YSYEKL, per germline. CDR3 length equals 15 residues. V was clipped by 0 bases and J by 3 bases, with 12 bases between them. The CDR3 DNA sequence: TGCGCCAGCAGCCAAGATACGCTGCGGAGCTACGAGCAGTACTTC. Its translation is CASSQDTLRSYEQYF.

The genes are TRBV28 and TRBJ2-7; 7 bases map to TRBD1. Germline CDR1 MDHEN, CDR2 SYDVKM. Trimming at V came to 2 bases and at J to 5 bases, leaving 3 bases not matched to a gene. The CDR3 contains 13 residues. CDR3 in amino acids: CASSLDDRDEQYF. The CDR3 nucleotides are TGTGCCAGCAGTTTAGACGACAGGGACGAGCAGTACTTC.

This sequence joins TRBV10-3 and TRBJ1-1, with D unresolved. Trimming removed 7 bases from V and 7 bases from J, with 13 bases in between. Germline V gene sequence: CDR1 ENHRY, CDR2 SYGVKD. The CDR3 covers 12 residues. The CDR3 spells CAINLESGEAFF. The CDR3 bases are TGTGCCATCAACCTCGAGAGTGGTGAAGCTTTCTTT.